This T cell receptor (beta chain) emerged from a study of radiotherapy plus CTLA-4 blockade in lung cancer. Study at large: Across the patients, objective responses occurred in approximately 20%, and disease control in roughly 31%. Broader study findings: TCR clones from tumors expanded in blood after radiotherapy plus ipilimumab. Among reported predictors of response, early blood T cell clone dynamics with interferon-beta performed best.

The method was immunoSEQ multiplex PCR; TCRdb's version includes in-frame clones alone and lacks a portion of them. The sample shows around 100,000 clones, more than 75% of them seen only once. It was focal radiation plus CTLA-4 blockade with ipilimumab that patients with chemo-refractory metastatic non-small-cell lung cancer received. Germline lookup yields CDR1 MNHEY and CDR2 SMNVEV (reference sequence). V lost 6 bases and J lost 0, with 15 bases in between. The CDR3 length is 16 residues. Remarks on this clone: What it binds is unknown.

The chain recombines TRBV27 with TRBJ1-5; D is perhaps TRBD1 (6 bases). The sample here was peripheral blood, taken from a patient treated with radiotherapy plus ipilimumab. The sequence derives from a human donor with non-small cell lung cancer that progressed on radiotherapy plus ipilimumab. Some clones in this sample may be carry-over from other donors' samples. CDR3 sequence reads: CASSKTGTYSNQPQHF. CDR3 sequence (DNA): TGTGCCAGCAGCAAGACAGGCACCTATAGCAATCAGCCCCAGCATTTT.